This T cell receptor beta chain was found in a study of blood T cell repertoires in COVID-19. As for the study in general: Samples of COVID-19 (acute and convalescent) were obtained from the United States, Italy and Spain.

Participants reported their clinical history, and cohort assignment relied on those reports. After removal of 7 bases from V and 6 bases from J, the junction contained 4 bases not matched to a gene. The CDR3 runs to 13 residues. Germline V gene sequence: CDR1 WSHSY, CDR2 SAAADI. Clones were sequenced by immunoSEQ multiplex PCR, and TCRdb holds only the in-frame ones, with some missing. The sample consists of more than 200,000 clones, under 90% of them appearing once. The sequenced sample was PBMCs or T cells enriched from blood (not recorded which). This sequence joins TRBV10-2 and TRBJ2-1; the match to TRBD2 covers 9 bases. This receptor was identified in a man aged 40-49 years who had recovered from COVID-19. The CDR3: CASKFSGSNEQFF. In DNA, the CDR3 is TGCGCCAGCAAATTTAGCGGGAGCAATGAGCAGTTCTTC.